The 14 T cell receptor beta chains below all came from one sample that was sequenced in a study of cytomegalovirus exposure and HLA in healthy donors. Assay used: immunoSEQ multiplex PCR; TCRdb lists only in-frame clones, some missing. Among tens of thousands of clones listed, approximately 94% were seen once. The sequenced sample consisted of PBMCs. The receptors stem from a man in his late teens or twenties in good health and CMV-seropositive.

This chain joins TRBV9 and TRBJ2-1; D not resolved. The CDR3 has 15 residues. Trimming shortened V by 3 bases and J by 0 bases, and 10 bases separated the two germline ends. The V gene's germline CDR1 is SGDLS and CDR2 YYNGEE. CDR3 sequence (DNA): TGTGCCAGCAGCGCCCCGTTGGCCTCCTACAATGAGCAGTTCTTC. Translating it yields CASSAPLASYNEQFF.

The rearrangement links TRBV12-2 to TRBJ2-7; TRBD1 is the table's D call, not checked against the DNA. TRBV12-2 is tagged as a pseudogene. This CDR3 comprises 15 residues. Here the CDR3 reads CASRLRDRGHDEQYF. The DNA for the CDR3 is TGTGCAAGTCGCCTCCGGGACAGGGGGCACGACGAGCAGTACTTC.

The CDR3 sequence is CASSSEAKNIQYF. CDR3 nucleotide sequence: TGTGCCAGCAGTAGTGAGGCCAAAAACATTCAGTACTTC. The rearrangement links TRBV27 to TRBJ2-4; D gene unclear. Trimming removed 5 bases from V and 1 base from J, with 6 bases in between. Per the germline V gene, CDR1 is MNHEY and CDR2 is SMNVEV (reference sequence). This CDR3 spans 13 amino acids.

The genes are TRBV18 and TRBJ2-3; 9 bases line up with TRBD1. In germline, CDR1 is KGHSH, CDR2 LQKENI. V was pared by 3 bases and J by 5 bases, with 12 bases of the junction left unmatched. This CDR3 is built from 17 residues. The CDR3 here is CASSPAGQGVARDTQYF. CDR3 DNA sequence: TGTGCCAGCTCACCGGCGGGACAGGGAGTGGCCAGAGATACGCAGTATTTT.

This chain uses TRBV6-1 with TRBJ2-3; 9 bases map to TRBD1. V dropped 1 base and J dropped 0; count of bases not matched to a gene: 5. Germline CDR1 is MNHNS and CDR2 is SASEGT. The CDR3 spans 17 residues. CDR3 nucleotide sequence: TGTGCCAGCAGTGAAGTTACAGGGGGCCTTAGCACAGATACGCAGTATTTT. Amino acids: CASSEVTGGLSTDTQYF.

This rearrangement joins TRBV5-1 to TRBJ1-4; D gene ambiguous. This CDR3 comprises 15 residues. Per germline, CDR1 SGHRS and CDR2 YFSETQ. V lost 0 bases to trimming and J lost 0 bases, with 6 bases between them. The CDR3 reads CASSLAHTTNEKLFF. Written as DNA, the CDR3 is TGCGCCAGCAGCTTGGCACACACAACTAATGAAAAACTGTTTTTT.

V is TRBV7-8 and J is TRBJ2-2; D is unresolved. Per the germline V gene, CDR1 is SGHVS and CDR2 is FQNEAQ. Trimming removed 3 bases at V and 3 bases at J, with 8 bases between. CDR3 length: 14 amino acids. The CDR3 sequence is CASSLRQYTGELFF. The DNA for the CDR3 is TGTGCCAGCAGCTTGAGGCAGTACACCGGGGAGCTGTTTTTT.

The chain is built from TRBV5-1 and TRBJ1-5, with D possibly TRBD1 on 5 matching bases. Germline CDR1 is SGHRS and CDR2 is YFSETQ. V was pared by 3 bases and J by 5 bases, with 12 bases between. CDR3 length: 14 amino acids. The CDR3 DNA reads TGCGCCAGCAGCTGGTCGGGGGGGGATCAGCCCCAGCATTTT. It yields the protein CASSWSGGDQPQHF.

The chain carries TRBV5-4 and TRBJ2-2, with a possible D match to TRBD1 (6 bases). The CDR3 covers 16 residues. The V end was cut by 1 base, the J end by 5 bases, with 15 bases between. Germline V CDR1 and CDR2: SGHNT, YYREEE (reference sequence). The CDR3 spells CASSLFVTGRTGELFF. CDR3 nucleotides: TGTGCCAGCAGCTTGTTTGTTACAGGGCGGACCGGGGAGCTGTTTTTT.

This chain links TRBV5-1 with TRBJ2-7; 14 nucleotides match TRBD2. The CDR3 loop spans 17 amino acids. Losses at the gene ends were 0 bases for V and 6 bases for J; bases not matched to a gene: 8. From germline, CDR1 is SGHRS and CDR2 YFSETQ. DNA for the CDR3: TGCGCCAGCAGCTTGGGAGGGACTAGCGGGAGTCTAGGCGAGCAGTACTTC. The encoded protein is CASSLGGTSGSLGEQYF. Full variable domain (remainder filled in from reference TRBV5-1 and TRBJ2-7): KAGVTQTPRYLIKTRGQQVTLSCSPISGHRSVSWYQQTPGQGLQFLFEYFSETQRNKGNFPGRFSGRQFSNSRSEMNVSTLELGDSALYLCASSLGGTSGSLGEQYFGPGTRLTVT.

This chain joins TRBV19 and TRBJ2-7; 11 nucleotides agree with TRBD1. The ends lost 5 bases at V and 3 bases at J; junction bases unmatched: 6. In germline, CDR1 is LNHDA, CDR2 SQIVND (reference sequence). The CDR3 extends over 15 amino acids. CDR3 bases: TGTGCCAGTAGTCCCGCCGGGACAGGGGGCTACGAGCAGTACTTC. Translating it yields CASSPAGTGGYEQYF.

The V gene is TRBV4-1, the J gene TRBJ1-3; 7 bases agree with TRBD1. This CDR3 has 14 residues. The ends lost 4 bases at V and 8 bases at J; junction bases unmatched: 8. Germline CDR1 MGHRA, CDR2 YSYEKL. Written as DNA, the CDR3 is TGCGCCAGCAGCCCCCGGGACAGAGATGACACCATATATTTT. It yields the protein CASSPRDRDDTIYF.

This clone was picked up one time. The gene calls are TRBV9 and TRBJ2-3, with 14 bases fitting TRBD2. Germline-derived CDR1 and CDR2 are SGDLS and YYNGEE. Germline trimming cut 4 bases from V and 7 bases from J; bases unmatched to any gene: 5. The CDR3 has 15 residues. CDR3 loop: CASSFGTSGGNTQYF. CDR3 coding DNA: TGTGCCAGCAGCTTCGGGACTAGCGGGGGAAATACGCAGTATTTT. Drawing the rest from reference TRBV9 and TRBJ2-3, the complete variable domain is DSGVTQTPKHLITATGQRVTLRCSPRSGDLSVYWYQQSLDQGLQFLIQYYNGEERAKGNILERFSAQQFPDLHSELNLSSLELGDSALYFCASSFGTSGGNTQYFGPGTRLTVL.

The CDR3 protein is CASSGGRSDTQYF. The CDR3 region has the DNA TGTGCCAGCAGTGGCGGTCGGTCAGATACGCAGTATTTT. The rearrangement joins TRBV27 to TRBJ2-3; no clear D gene. This CDR3 is built from 13 residues. V was trimmed by 5 bases and J by 4 bases, leaving 10 bases between them. Germline CDR1 MNHEY, CDR2 SMNVEV (reference sequence).